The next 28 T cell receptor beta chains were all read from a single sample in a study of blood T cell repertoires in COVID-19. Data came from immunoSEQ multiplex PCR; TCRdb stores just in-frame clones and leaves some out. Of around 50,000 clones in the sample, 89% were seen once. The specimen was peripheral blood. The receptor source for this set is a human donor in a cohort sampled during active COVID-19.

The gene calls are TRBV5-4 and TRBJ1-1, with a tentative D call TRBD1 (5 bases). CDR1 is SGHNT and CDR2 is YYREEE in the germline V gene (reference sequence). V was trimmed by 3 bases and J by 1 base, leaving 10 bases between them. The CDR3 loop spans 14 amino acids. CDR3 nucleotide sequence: TGTGCCAGCAGCTCGCAGGGTGGGAACACTGAAGCTTTCTTT. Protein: CASSSQGGNTEAFF.

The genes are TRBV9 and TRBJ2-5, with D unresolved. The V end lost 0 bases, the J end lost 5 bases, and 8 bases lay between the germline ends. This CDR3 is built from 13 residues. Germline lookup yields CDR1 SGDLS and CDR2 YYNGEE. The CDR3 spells CASSVAPVETQYF. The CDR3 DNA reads TGTGCCAGCAGCGTAGCCCCTGTTGAGACCCAGTACTTC.

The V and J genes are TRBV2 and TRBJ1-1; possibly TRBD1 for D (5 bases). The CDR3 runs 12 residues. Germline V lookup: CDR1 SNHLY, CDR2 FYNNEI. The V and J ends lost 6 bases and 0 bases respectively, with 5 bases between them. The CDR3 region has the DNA TGTGCCAGCAGGACAGTGAACACTGAAGCTTTCTTT. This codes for CASRTVNTEAFF.

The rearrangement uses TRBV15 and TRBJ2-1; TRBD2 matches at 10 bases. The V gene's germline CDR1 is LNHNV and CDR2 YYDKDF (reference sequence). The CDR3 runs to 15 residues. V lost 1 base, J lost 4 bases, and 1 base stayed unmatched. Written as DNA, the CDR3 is TGTGCCACCAGCAGAGCTAGCGGGAGATACAATGAGCAGTTCTTC. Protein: CATSRASGRYNEQFF.

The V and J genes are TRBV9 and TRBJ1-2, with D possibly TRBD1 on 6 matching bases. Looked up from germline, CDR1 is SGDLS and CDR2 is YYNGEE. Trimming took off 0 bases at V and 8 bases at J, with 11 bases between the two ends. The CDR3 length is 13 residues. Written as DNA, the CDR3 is TGTGCCAGCAGCGTAGAGGGGGGGCTCGGCTACACCTTC. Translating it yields CASSVEGGLGYTF.

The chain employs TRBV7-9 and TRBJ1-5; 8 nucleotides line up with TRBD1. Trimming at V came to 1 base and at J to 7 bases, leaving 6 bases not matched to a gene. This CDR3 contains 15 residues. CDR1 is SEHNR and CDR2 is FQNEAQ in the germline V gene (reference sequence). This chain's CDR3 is CASSLGTGNWQPQHF. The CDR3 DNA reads TGTGCCAGCAGCTTAGGGACAGGGAATTGGCAGCCCCAGCATTTT.

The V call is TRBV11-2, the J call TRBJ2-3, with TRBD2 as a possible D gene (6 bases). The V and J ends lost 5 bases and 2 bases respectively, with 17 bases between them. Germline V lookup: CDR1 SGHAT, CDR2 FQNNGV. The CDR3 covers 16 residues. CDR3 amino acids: CASSPLRGRTTDTQYF. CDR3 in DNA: TGTGCCAGCAGCCCCCTAAGAGGGAGGACCACAGATACGCAGTATTTT. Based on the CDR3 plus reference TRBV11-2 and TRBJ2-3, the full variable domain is EAGVAQSPRYKIIEKRQSVAFWCNPISGHATLYWYQQILGQGPKLLIQFQNNGVVDDSQLPKDRFSAERLKGVDSTLKIQPAKLEDSAVYLCASSPLRGRTTDTQYFGPGTRLTVL.

CDR3: CASSQGRLARETQYF. CDR3 nucleotide sequence: TGTGCCAGCAGCCAAGGAAGGCTAGCTAGGGAGACCCAGTACTTC. The chain links TRBV3-1 (or the pseudogene TRBV3-2) to TRBJ2-5, with TRBD2 as a possible D gene (5 bases). Germline-derived CDR1 and CDR2 are LGHDT and YNNKEL (reference sequence). Trimming removed 1 base from V and 5 bases from J, with 14 bases in between. CDR3 size: 15 residues.

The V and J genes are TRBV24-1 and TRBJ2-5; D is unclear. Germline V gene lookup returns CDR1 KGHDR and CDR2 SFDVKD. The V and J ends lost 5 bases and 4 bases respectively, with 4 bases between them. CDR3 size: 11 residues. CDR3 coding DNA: TGTGCCACCAGTGTCGGAGAGACCCAGTACTTC. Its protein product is CATSVGETQYF.

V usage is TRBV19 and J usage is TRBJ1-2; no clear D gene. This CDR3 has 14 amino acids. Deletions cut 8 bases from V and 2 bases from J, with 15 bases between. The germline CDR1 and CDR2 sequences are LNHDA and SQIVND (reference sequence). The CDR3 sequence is CASVAGTVNYGYTF. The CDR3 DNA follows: TGTGCCAGTGTTGCGGGCACTGTAAACTATGGCTACACCTTC.

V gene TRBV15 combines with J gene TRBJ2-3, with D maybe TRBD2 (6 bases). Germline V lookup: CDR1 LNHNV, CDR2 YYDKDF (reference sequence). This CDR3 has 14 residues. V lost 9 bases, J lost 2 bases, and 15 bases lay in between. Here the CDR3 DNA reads TGTGCCACAACGGGAGTAGCGGCCACAGATACGCAGTATTTT. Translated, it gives CATTGVAATDTQYF.

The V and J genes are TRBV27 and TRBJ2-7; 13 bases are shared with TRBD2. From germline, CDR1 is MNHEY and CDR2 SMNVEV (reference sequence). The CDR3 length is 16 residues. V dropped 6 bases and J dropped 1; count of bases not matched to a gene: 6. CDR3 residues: CASRGLAGEVSYEQYF. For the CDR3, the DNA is TGTGCCAGCAGAGGACTAGCGGGAGAGGTGTCCTACGAGCAGTACTTC.

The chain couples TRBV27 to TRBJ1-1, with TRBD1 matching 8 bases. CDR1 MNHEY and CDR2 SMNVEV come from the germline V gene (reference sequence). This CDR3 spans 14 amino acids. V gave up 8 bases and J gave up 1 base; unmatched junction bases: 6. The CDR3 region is CASGQGAGNTEAFF. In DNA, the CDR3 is TGTGCCAGCGGCCAGGGGGCCGGGAACACTGAAGCTTTCTTT.

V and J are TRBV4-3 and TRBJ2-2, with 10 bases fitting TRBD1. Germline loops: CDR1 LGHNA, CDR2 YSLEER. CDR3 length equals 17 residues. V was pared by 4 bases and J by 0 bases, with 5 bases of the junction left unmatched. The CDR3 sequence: CASSRWGQGTNTGELFF. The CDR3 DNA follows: TGCGCCAGCAGCCGGTGGGGACAGGGGACGAACACCGGGGAGCTGTTTTTT.

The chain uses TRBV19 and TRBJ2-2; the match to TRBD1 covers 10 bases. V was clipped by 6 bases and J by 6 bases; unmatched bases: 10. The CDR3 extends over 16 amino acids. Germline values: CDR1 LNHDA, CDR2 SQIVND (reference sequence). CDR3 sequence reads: CASRPGQGVVPGELFF. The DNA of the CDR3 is TGTGCCAGTAGACCAGGACAGGGGGTGGTTCCCGGGGAGCTGTTTTTT.

This chain's CDR3 is CASSPGTAADTQYF. The CDR3 nucleotides are TGCGCCAGCAGCCCAGGGACAGCCGCAGATACGCAGTATTTT. V usage is TRBV5-1 and J usage is TRBJ2-3; 7 positions agree with TRBD1. The CDR3 length is 14 residues. V was clipped by 4 bases and J by 4 bases; unmatched bases: 6. The germline V gene encodes CDR1 SGHRS and CDR2 YFSETQ.

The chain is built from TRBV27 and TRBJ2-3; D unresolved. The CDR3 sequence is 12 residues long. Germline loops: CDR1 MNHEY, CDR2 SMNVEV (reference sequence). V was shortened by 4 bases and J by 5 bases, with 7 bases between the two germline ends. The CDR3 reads CASSSRGDTQYF. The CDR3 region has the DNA TGTGCCAGCAGTTCGAGAGGAGATACGCAGTATTTT.

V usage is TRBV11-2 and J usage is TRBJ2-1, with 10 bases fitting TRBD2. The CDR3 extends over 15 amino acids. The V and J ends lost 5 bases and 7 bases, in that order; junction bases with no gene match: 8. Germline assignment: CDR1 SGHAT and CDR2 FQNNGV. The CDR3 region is CASSPHSGGLNEQFF. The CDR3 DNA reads TGTGCCAGCAGCCCCCATAGCGGGGGGCTGAATGAGCAGTTCTTC.

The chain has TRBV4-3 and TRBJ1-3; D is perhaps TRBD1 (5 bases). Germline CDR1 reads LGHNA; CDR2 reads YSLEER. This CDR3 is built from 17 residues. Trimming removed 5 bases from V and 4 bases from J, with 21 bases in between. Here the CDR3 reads CASSDGRAGRFGNTIYF. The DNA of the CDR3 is TGCGCCAGCAGCGACGGCAGGGCCGGAAGATTCGGAAACACCATATATTTT.

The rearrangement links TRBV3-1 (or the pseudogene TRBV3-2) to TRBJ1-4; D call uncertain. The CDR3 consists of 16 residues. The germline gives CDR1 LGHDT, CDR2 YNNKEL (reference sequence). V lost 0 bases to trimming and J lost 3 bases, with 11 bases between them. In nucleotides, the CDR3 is TGTGCCAGCAGCCAAGAGGGCTCCCCGTCTAATGAAAAACTGTTTTTT. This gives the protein CASSQEGSPSNEKLFF.

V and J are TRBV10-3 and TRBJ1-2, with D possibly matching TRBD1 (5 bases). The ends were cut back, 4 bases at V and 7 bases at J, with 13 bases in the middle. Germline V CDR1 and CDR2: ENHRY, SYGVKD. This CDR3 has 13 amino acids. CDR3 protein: CAISGAGEGGYTF. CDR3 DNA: TGTGCCATCAGTGGTGCGGGGGAGGGTGGCTACACCTTC.

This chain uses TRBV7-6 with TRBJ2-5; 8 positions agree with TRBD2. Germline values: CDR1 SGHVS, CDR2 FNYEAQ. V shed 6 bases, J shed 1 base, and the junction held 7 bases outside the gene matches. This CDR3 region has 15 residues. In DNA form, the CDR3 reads TGTGCCAGCAGTATTATGCGGGGGGTCCAAGAGACCCAGTACTTC. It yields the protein CASSIMRGVQETQYF.

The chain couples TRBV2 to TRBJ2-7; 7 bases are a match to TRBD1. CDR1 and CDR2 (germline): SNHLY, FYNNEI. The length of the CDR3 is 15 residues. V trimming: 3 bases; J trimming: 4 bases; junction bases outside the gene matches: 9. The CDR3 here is CASSDQPGGYYEQYF. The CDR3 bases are TGTGCCAGCAGTGACCAGCCAGGGGGTTATTACGAGCAGTACTTC. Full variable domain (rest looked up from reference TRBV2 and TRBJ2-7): EPEVTQTPSHQVTQMGQEVILRCVPISNHLYFYWYRQILGQKVEFLVSFYNNEISEKSEIFDDQFSVERPDGSNFTLKIRSTKLEDSAMYFCASSDQPGGYYEQYFGPGTRLTVT.

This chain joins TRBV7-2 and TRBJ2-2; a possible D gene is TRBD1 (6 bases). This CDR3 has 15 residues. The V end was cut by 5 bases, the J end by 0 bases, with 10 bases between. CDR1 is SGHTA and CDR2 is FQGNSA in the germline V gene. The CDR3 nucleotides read TGTGCCAGCAGCCCGGACAGTTCGAACACCGGGGAGCTGTTTTTT. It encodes CASSPDSSNTGELFF.

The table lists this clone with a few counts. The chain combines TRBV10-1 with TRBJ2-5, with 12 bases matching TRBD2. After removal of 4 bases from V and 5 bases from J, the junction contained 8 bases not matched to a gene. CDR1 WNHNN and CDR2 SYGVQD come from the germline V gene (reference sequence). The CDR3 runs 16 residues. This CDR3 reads CASSGSRLAGVETQYF. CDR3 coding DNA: TGCGCCAGCAGTGGGTCTCGACTAGCGGGGGTGGAGACCCAGTACTTC.

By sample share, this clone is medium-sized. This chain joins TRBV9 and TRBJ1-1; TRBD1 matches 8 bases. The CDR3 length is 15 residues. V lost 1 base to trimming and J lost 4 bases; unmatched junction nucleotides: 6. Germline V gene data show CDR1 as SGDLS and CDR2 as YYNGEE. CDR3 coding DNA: TGTGCCAGCAGCGTATCAGGGGGCTCGGGCACTGAAGCTTTCTTT. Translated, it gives CASSVSGGSGTEAFF.

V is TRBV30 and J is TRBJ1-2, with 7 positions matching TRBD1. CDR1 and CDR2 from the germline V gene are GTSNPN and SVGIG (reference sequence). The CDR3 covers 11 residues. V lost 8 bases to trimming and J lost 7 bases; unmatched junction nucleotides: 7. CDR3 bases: TGTGCCGGAGATCAGGGGGTTGGCTACACCTTC. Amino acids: CAGDQGVGYTF.

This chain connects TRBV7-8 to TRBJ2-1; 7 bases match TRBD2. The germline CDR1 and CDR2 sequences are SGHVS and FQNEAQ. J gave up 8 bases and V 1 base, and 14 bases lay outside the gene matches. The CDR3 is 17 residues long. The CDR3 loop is CASSLDSAGAAGDEQFF. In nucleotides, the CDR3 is TGTGCCAGCAGCTTAGATTCTGCGGGAGCTGCCGGGGATGAGCAGTTCTTC.